The next 25 T cell receptor beta chains were all read from a single sample in a study of cytomegalovirus exposure and HLA in healthy donors. The PCR made use of 60 Vbeta and 13 Jbeta primers. Clones were read by immunoSEQ multiplex PCR, and TCRdb kept only the in-frame ones, dropping some. Found here are more than 70,000 clones, roughly three quarters of them singletons; the top ten hold 2.5% to 3.5%. Input material: PBMCs. The receptor set was obtained from a middle-aged man in good health and CMV-seronegative.

The chain employs TRBV2 and TRBJ2-5; D is possibly TRBD2 (5 bases). Looked up from germline, CDR1 is SNHLY and CDR2 is FYNNEI. The CDR3 sequence is 14 residues long. The V end lost 4 bases, the J end lost 0 bases, and 9 bases lay between the germline ends. The DNA for the CDR3 is TGTGCCAGCAGTGGACGGGGATACCAAGAGACCCAGTACTTC. Its protein product is CASSGRGYQETQYF.

The V and J genes are TRBV30 and TRBJ2-2; no reliable D call. The CDR3 has 12 amino acids. Germline CDR1 and CDR2: GTSNPN and SVGIG (reference sequence). Trimming left V 4 bases short and J 1 base short, with 4 bases between. The CDR3, as DNA: TGTGCCTGGACGGTGAACACCGGGGAGCTGTTTTTT. It codes for CAWTVNTGELFF.

This clone showed up just a few times. The chain uses TRBV4-3 and TRBJ2-7, with a weak D call TRBD2 (5 bases). The CDR3 runs to 17 residues. CDR1 and CDR2 (germline): LGHNA, YSLEER. V lost 0 bases and J 1 base, leaving 16 bases between the germline ends. This CDR3 is CASSQDPVGIASYEQYF. CDR3 sequence (DNA): TGCGCCAGCAGCCAAGATCCCGTCGGGATTGCGTCCTACGAGCAGTACTTC.

The V call is TRBV2, the J call TRBJ2-2; no clear D. There are 15 residues in the CDR3. From germline, CDR1 is SNHLY and CDR2 FYNNEI. The V and J ends lost 7 bases and 0 bases respectively, with 12 bases between them. CDR3 in amino acids: CASMRPAANTGELFF. Written as DNA, the CDR3 is TGTGCCAGCATGAGGCCGGCCGCGAACACCGGGGAGCTGTTTTTT.

The chain recombines TRBV4-3 with TRBJ1-5, with D perhaps TRBD1 (5 bases). The germline gives CDR1 LGHNA, CDR2 YSLEER. The ends were cut back, 0 bases at V and 2 bases at J, with 14 bases in the middle. This CDR3 contains 17 residues. CDR3 coding DNA: TGCGCCAGCAGCCAAGATTGGGGCATTATGGGCAATCAGCCCCAGCATTTT. This sequence encodes CASSQDWGIMGNQPQHF.

The V gene is TRBV5-4, the J gene TRBJ1-4, with 7 bases matching TRBD1. V shed 0 bases, J shed 5 bases, and the junction held 1 base outside the gene matches. The CDR3 runs 14 residues. The germline CDR1 and CDR2 sequences are SGHNT and YYREEE (reference sequence). The CDR3 DNA is TGTGCCAGCAGCTTGGGACAGGGAAATGAAAAACTGTTTTTT. Its protein is CASSLGQGNEKLFF.

The rearrangement joins TRBV4-3 to TRBJ1-1; D perhaps matches TRBD1 (5 bases). V lost 0 bases to trimming and J lost 0 bases, with 8 bases between them. Per the germline V gene, CDR1 is LGHNA and CDR2 is YSLEER. The CDR3 contains 15 residues. The CDR3 reads CASSQEGGVNTEAFF. DNA of the CDR3: TGCGCCAGCAGCCAAGAGGGGGGGGTGAACACTGAAGCTTTCTTT.

V gene TRBV15 combines with J gene TRBJ2-5; 10 nucleotides agree with TRBD2. The DNA end lines up better with TRBJ2-7; the J call may be wrong. Germline values: CDR1 LNHNV, CDR2 YYDKDF (reference sequence). This CDR3 spans 13 amino acids. The CDR3 nucleotides read TGTGCCACCCGCCTAGCGGGGGTGTACGAGCAGTACTTC. The encoded protein is CATRLAGVYEQYF.

This clone was counted only a few times. The chain links TRBV25-1 to TRBJ1-4; tentative D call: TRBD1 (5 bases). The V gene lost 1 base and the J gene lost 4 bases, with 13 bases spanning the gap. This CDR3 has 16 residues. From germline, CDR1 is MGHDK and CDR2 SYGVNS. Here the CDR3 DNA reads TGTGCCAGCAGTGAATGGGGGAGGGGCCTTAATGAAAAACTGTTTTTT. Translated, it gives CASSEWGRGLNEKLFF.

This chain links TRBV19 with TRBJ1-2; TRBD1 aligns across 7 bases. Trimming took 2 bases from V and 4 from J; bases not matched to a gene: 10. The V gene's germline CDR1 is LNHDA and CDR2 SQIVND (reference sequence). The CDR3 extends over 16 amino acids. The CDR3 sequence is CASSISTGVRTYGYTF. CDR3 DNA: TGTGCCAGTAGTATATCCACAGGGGTTAGAACCTATGGCTACACCTTC.

This sequence joins TRBV25-1 and TRBJ2-7, with 9 bases lining up with TRBD1. In germline, CDR1 is MGHDK, CDR2 SYGVNS. This CDR3 has 13 residues. Germline trimming cut 8 bases from V and 6 bases from J; bases unmatched to any gene: 8. The DNA for the CDR3 is TGTGCCAGCTTTCCGGGACAGGGTTCCGAGCAGTACTTC. Its translation: CASFPGQGSEQYF.

Only a few counts were recorded for this clone. DNA for the CDR3: TGTGCCAGCAGCCAAGGTACTACGCGGGCTTTCTTT. Translation gives CASSQGTTRAFF. The chain links TRBV14 to TRBJ1-1; D is uncertain. V shed 1 base and J shed 11 bases, with 11 bases lying between them. In germline, CDR1 is SGHDN, CDR2 FVKESK. The CDR3 length is 12 residues.

This clone has just one count. The chain carries TRBV4-3 and TRBJ1-4; tentatively, D is TRBD1 (5 bases). Germline V gene sequence: CDR1 LGHNA, CDR2 YSLEER. There are 17 residues in the CDR3. V was shortened by 1 base and J by 0 bases, with 12 bases between the two germline ends. The CDR3 nucleotides are TGCGCCAGCAGCCAAGGTCCCAAAGGGGCAACTAATGAAAAACTGTTTTTT. Its translation: CASSQGPKGATNEKLFF.

This rearrangement joins TRBV5-1 to TRBJ2-1; TRBD1 matches 9 bases. Germline CDR1 reads SGHRS; CDR2 reads YFSETQ. The CDR3 has 16 residues. V lost 0 bases and J lost 4; bases outside the gene matches: 5. The DNA for the CDR3 is TGCGCCAGCAGCTTGGTCGGGACAGGGCTTTACAATGAGCAGTTCTTC. Translation: CASSLVGTGLYNEQFF.

Concerning this clone: Other DNA sequences from this sample encode an identical CDR3 as well. The CDR3 bases are TGCGCCAGCAGCTTGGAAGGGGGTTCCTACAATGAGCAGTTCTTC. Its protein product is CASSLEGGSYNEQFF. This sequence joins TRBV5-1 and TRBJ2-1; D is perhaps TRBD1 (6 bases). Trimming left V 0 bases short and J 1 base short, with 8 bases between. The CDR3 extends over 15 amino acids. The germline V gene encodes CDR1 SGHRS and CDR2 YFSETQ. Full variable domain (missing parts from reference TRBV5-1 and TRBJ2-1): KAGVTQTPRYLIKTRGQQVTLSCSPISGHRSVSWYQQTPGQGLQFLFEYFSETQRNKGNFPGRFSGRQFSNSRSEMNVSTLELGDSALYLCASSLEGGSYNEQFFGPGTRLTVL.

The gene calls are TRBV30 and TRBJ1-6, with 10 bases identical to TRBD1. CDR3 length: 14 amino acids. Germline trimming cut 2 bases from V and 13 bases from J; bases unmatched to any gene: 8. Looked up from germline, CDR1 is GTSNPN and CDR2 is SVGIG (reference sequence). For the CDR3, the DNA is TGTGCCTGGAGTCCGGGACAGGGGTCTTTGCCCCTCCACTTT. Encoded protein: CAWSPGQGSLPLHF. The entire variable domain, with the rest obtained from reference TRBV30 and TRBJ1-6, is as follows: SQTIHQWPATLVQPVGSPLSLECTVEGTSNPNLYWYRQAAGRGLQLLFYSVGIGQISSEVPQNLSASRPQDRQFILSSKKLLLSDSGFYLCAWSPGQGSLPLHFGNGTRLTVT.

This chain joins TRBV5-6 and TRBJ1-2; D gene ambiguous. This CDR3 has 15 residues. Germline CDR1 and CDR2: SGHDT and YYEEEE. V was clipped by 4 bases and J by 4 bases, with 17 bases between them. The CDR3 loop reads CASSLYLGSRYGYTF. The CDR3 DNA is TGTGCCAGCAGCCTCTATCTAGGATCACGCTATGGCTACACCTTC.

For this clone: Sequence at one end of the junction differs from germline and may be a read error. The sample holds other DNA sequences that translate to the same CDR3. V is TRBV5-8 and J is TRBJ1-2; D is unclear. In germline, CDR1 is SGHTS, CDR2 YDEGEE. There are 14 residues in the CDR3. CDR3 DNA: TGTGCCAGTAGCTTGGTAACAGTGAACTATGGCTACACCTTC. Protein product: CASSLVTVNYGYTF.

Worth noting for this clone: As the CDR3 is not closed by the conserved phenylalanine or tryptophan, this likely results from a read error. The chain recombines TRBV7-9 with TRBJ1-2, with 7 bases matching TRBD1. In germline, CDR1 is SEHNR, CDR2 FQNEAQ (reference sequence). V dropped 5 bases and J dropped 6; count of bases not matched to a gene: 6. This CDR3 comprises 13 residues. The CDR3, as DNA: TGTGCCAGCAGCGAGGGGACAGTTGATGGCTACACCGTC. This gives the protein CASSEGTVDGYTV.

This clone has just a few counts. J is TRBJ1-1 and V is TRBV12-5; TRBD1 is a possible D gene (5 bases). This CDR3 has 11 residues. Germline V lookup: CDR1 LGHNT, CDR2 FRNRAP. Trimming cost V 8 bases and J 1 base, with 5 bases left between them. The DNA for the CDR3 is TGTGCTAGTAGGGGGAACACTGAAGCTTTCTTT. Protein sequence: CASRGNTEAFF.

The chain uses TRBV19 and TRBJ2-5; 9 nucleotides align to TRBD2. Looked up from germline, CDR1 is LNHDA and CDR2 is SQIVND (reference sequence). V shed 2 bases, J shed 5 bases, and the junction held 6 bases outside the gene matches. This CDR3 spans 15 amino acids. The CDR3 DNA follows: TGTGCCAGTAGTATACTTAGCGGGGGTGAGGAGACCCAGTACTTC. Translation gives CASSILSGGEETQYF.

CDR3 nucleotides: TGTGCCAGCTACCGGGGACAGGGGAACTATGGCTACACCTTC. Its translation: CASYRGQGNYGYTF. The chain joins TRBV28 to TRBJ1-2, with 10 bases lining up with TRBD1. Germline CDR1 is MDHEN and CDR2 is SYDVKM. V was pared by 8 bases and J by 2 bases, with 5 bases of the junction left unmatched. CDR3 length equals 14 residues.

The chain carries TRBV7-9 and TRBJ1-4, with 7 bases aligning to TRBD1. Germline lookup yields CDR1 SEHNR and CDR2 FQNEAQ (reference sequence). After removal of 1 base from V and 6 bases from J, the junction contained 5 bases not matched to a gene. This CDR3 is 15 amino acids long. The CDR3 here is CASSLVGQVDEKLFF. The CDR3 nucleotides are TGTGCCAGCAGCTTAGTAGGACAGGTAGATGAAAAACTGTTTTTT.

The rearrangement links TRBV5-5 to TRBJ1-2; 8 bases map to TRBD1. Trimming cost V 4 bases and J 6 bases; bases outside gene matches: 14. The germline gives CDR1 SGHKS, CDR2 YYEKEE (reference sequence). The CDR3 has 16 amino acids. CDR3 nucleotide sequence: TGTGCCAGCAGCAAAGATTACAGGGGGTTAGCGGATGGCTACACCTTC. Encoded protein: CASSKDYRGLADGYTF.

J is TRBJ2-7 and V is TRBV27; D is perhaps TRBD2 (7 bases). Trimming removed 7 bases from V and 4 bases from J, with 17 bases in between. Germline CDR1 and CDR2: MNHEY and SMNVEV (reference sequence). CDR3 length: 14 residues. The CDR3 sequence is CASMLKGGTYEQYF. DNA for the CDR3: TGTGCCAGCATGTTGAAGGGGGGGACATACGAGCAGTACTTC.